The present entry profiles one TCR beta chain with its context. Its antigen is not yet known. Base quality data are lacking; no much larger clone is found one base away. This record comes from a study of CD4 T cells in relation to SARS-CoV-2 and coronaviruses (dated by TCRdb to the early 2020s). In terms of the full investigation: In the ViraFEST assay, PBMCs were grown with antigen for about eleven days, and TCR beta CDR3s were then sequenced to identify antigen-specific clonal expansions. The Adaptive Biotechnologies TCR-sequencing kit was used to sequence samples from three pre-COVID donors and the naive versus memory experiments, while other data came from Illumina-based sequencing. Using patient-derived lymphoblastoid cell lines, the shared crossreactive spike epitopes were mapped to their HLA restriction. An HIV-1 Nef peptide pool or a no-peptide culture served as the negative reference condition. Memory CD4+ T cell crossreactivity between SARS-CoV-2 and common cold coronavirus spike proteins was assessed at the TCR clonotype level in the study. A different TCR-beta assay, based on Illumina, was used to sequence expansion assays from other donors in the study.

The library was made by the immunoSEQ multiplex PCR assay. The paper's data handling went like this. Preprocessing removed nonproductive sequences and CDR3s not starting with C, not ending with F or W, or shorter than 7 amino acids. Antigen-specific clonotypes were called with the MANAFEST web app, based on expansion relative to reference and other culture wells. A clone counted as positive if significantly expanded in 2 of 3 replicate wells versus the reference culture at FDR below 0.05. For a clone to be considered positive, significant expansion relative to all other tandem wells and an odds ratio above 5 were also required. Pairwise Levenshtein distance, computed with the stringdist R package after three terminal residues were trimmed from each end, was used as the measure of CDR3 homology. Held by TCRdb, this immuneACCESS table contains in-frame sequences only and omits some clones. Under half of the omission traces to an unresolved V gene where checked; the cause of the rest is unknown. That table supplies the V and J calls and clone size; D and trimming were determined from the DNA. The sample yields 9,500 to 11,000 clones; approximately 69% were counted once. In total, the top ten clones hold more than 15% of the sample.

Based on the germline V gene (reference sequence), the CDR1 and CDR2 sequences are MNHEY and SMNVEV. Relative to germline, V is 6 bases shorter and J is 2 bases shorter, with 11 bases between their ends. The CDR3 has 13 amino acids, counting the end cysteine and phenylalanine. Of the read, only the CDR3 DNA is kept; its 39 bases are in frame from base 1. CD4+ T cells from unexposed donors were collected before the COVID-19 pandemic (2011-2018). After around eleven days of culture, CD4+ T cells were isolated with the EasySep CD4+ T cell isolation kit. As far as cell numbers permitted, CD4+ T cells from unexposed donors were tested for reactivity against SARS-CoV-2 S and N as well as four spike pools from common cold coronaviruses. About 2 million PBMCs per well were cultured in IMDM with roughly 5% human AB serum and 8.5 to 10 IU/ml IL-2. Half of the culture medium was replaced with fresh IL-2-containing medium on days 3 and 7. In general, triplicate replicate wells were used for every peptide culture condition. The leukapheresis product used for the unexposed donors was purchased from a commercial source. Ficoll-Paque PLUS gradient centrifugation was used to isolate PBMCs from either whole blood or leukapheresis product. PBMCs were either cryopreserved at -140°C or used fresh in the expansion assay. The QIAamp Micro DNA Kit was used to extract genomic DNA from the CD4+ T cells.

What the research found in general, with its limitations: No donor contributed both pre-pandemic and post-infection samples, which limited tracing the source of pre-existing responses. Since the crossreactivity analysis centred on spike protein, crossreactivity against other viral proteins was not assessed. Small numbers of patients and of tested TCRs were a limitation of the study. Significantly weaker SARS-CoV-2-driven expansion was shown by crossreactive clones than by monoreactive clones, consistent with antigenic imprinting. Memory CD4+ clonotypes crossrecognizing SARS-CoV-2 and at least one common cold coronavirus spike were found in around 65% of donors.

The sample taken for sequencing was CD4+ T cells from PBMCs, cultured in vitro. The clonotype originates from a human donor in good health. The sequence joins TRBV27 to TRBJ2-7; the D gene may be TRBD1 or TRBD2, since each aligns over 5 bases. CDR3 reads: CASRNSGPYEQYF. The DNA reads as follows: TGTGCCAGCAGGAATTCGGGACCCTACGAGCAGTACTTC.